This T cell receptor (beta chain) was captured by sequencing in a study of cytomegalovirus exposure and HLA in healthy donors. Primers included in the PCR were 60 Vbeta and 13 Jbeta primers. Using immunoSEQ multiplex PCR, the repertoire was profiled, and TCRdb retains in-frame clones only, with some absent. This sample yields approximately 170,000 clones, of which roughly 80% are seen a single time; less than 3% belongs to the top ten. The germline gives CDR1 LNHDA, CDR2 SQIVND (reference sequence). The CDR3 sequence is 14 residues long. V lost 6 bases, J lost 7 bases, and 9 bases stayed unmatched. As concerns this clone: What it binds is not known.

Study-level points and caveats: Association of a missense DCLRE1C variant with TCR beta V- and J-gene trimming was reported in a later analysis.

The V and J genes are TRBV19 and TRBJ1-1; 9 nucleotides line up with TRBD1. The sequence was collected from a male donor in good health and CMV-seronegative. Sequencing was performed on PBMCs. The CDR3 reads CASRGEQGAGEAFF. The CDR3, as DNA: TGTGCCAGTAGGGGTGAACAGGGGGCGGGTGAAGCTTTCTTT.